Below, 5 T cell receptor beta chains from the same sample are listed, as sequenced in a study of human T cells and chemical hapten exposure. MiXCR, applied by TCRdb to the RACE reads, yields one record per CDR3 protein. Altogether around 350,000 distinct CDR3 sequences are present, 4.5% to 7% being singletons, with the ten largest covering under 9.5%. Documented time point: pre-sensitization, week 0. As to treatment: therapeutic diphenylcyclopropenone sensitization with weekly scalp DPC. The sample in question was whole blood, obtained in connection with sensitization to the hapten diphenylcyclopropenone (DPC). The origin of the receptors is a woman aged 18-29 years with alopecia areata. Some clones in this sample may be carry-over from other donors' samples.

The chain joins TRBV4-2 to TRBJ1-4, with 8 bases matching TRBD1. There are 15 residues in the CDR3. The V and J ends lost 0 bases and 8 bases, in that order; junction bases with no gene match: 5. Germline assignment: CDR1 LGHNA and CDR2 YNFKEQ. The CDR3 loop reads CASSQDGGTGEKLFF. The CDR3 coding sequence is TGTGCCAGCAGCCAAGATGGGGGGACAGGCGAAAAACTGTTTTTT.

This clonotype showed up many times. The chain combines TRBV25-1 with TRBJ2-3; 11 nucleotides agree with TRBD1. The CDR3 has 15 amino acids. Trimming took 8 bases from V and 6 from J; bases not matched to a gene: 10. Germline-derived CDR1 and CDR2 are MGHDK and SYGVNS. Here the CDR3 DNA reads TGTGCCAGCGGCATAGGACAGGGGGCAGGTGATACGCAGTATTTT. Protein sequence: CASGIGQGAGDTQYF.

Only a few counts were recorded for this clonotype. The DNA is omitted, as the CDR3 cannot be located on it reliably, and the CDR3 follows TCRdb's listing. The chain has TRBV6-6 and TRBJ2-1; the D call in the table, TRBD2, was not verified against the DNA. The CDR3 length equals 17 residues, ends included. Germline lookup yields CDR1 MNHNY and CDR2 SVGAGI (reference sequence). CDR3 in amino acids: CASSSSLAGGPSNEQFF.

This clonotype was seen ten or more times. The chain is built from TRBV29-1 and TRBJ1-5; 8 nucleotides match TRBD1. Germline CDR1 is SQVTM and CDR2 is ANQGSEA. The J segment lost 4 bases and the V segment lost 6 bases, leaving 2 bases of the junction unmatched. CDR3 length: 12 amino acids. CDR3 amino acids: CSVGTGNQPQHF. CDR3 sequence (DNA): TGCAGCGTGGGGACAGGTAATCAGCCCCAGCATTTT.

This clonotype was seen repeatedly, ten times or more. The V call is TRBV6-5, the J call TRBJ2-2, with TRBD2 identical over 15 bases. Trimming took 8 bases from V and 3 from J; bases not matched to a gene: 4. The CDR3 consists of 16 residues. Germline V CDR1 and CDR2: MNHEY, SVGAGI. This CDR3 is CASGGLAGGYTGELFF. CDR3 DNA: TGTGCCAGCGGGGGACTAGCGGGGGGTTACACCGGGGAGCTGTTTTTT.